This T cell receptor (beta chain) was retrieved from a study of T cell changes during pregnancy in multiple sclerosis. The CDR3 sequence is 14 residues long. The V gene end was trimmed by 0 bases and the J gene end by 6 bases; junction bases not matched to a gene: 1. The germline CDR1 and CDR2 sequences are SEHNR and FQNEAQ (reference sequence). Using immunoSEQ multiplex PCR, the repertoire was profiled, and TCRdb retains in-frame clones only, with some absent. The sample contains 70,000 to 100,000 clones, about 93% of which appear only once. This chain links TRBV7-9 with TRBJ2-3, with 9 bases that match TRBD1. The starting material was peripheral blood, obtained in the first trimester of pregnancy. The TCR was taken from a female donor with multiple sclerosis, enrolled in a pregnancy study. The DNA of the CDR3 is TGTGCCAGCAGCTTAGCTACAGGGGGCGATACGCAGTATTTT. Translating gives CASSLATGGDTQYF.